This T cell receptor beta chain emerged from a study of human T cells and chemical hapten exposure. Study-wide background: In the sensitization step, 2% DPC was placed on 2 cm by 2 cm of upper inner arm skin. Diphenylcyclopropenone was applied weekly to patients' scalps across the roughly 25-week study. General study points: The immune response of these alopecia patients might not match healthy individuals'.

About this clonotype: What it recognizes is unknown.

TCRdb independently ran MiXCR on the RACE reads; one entry per CDR3 protein. The sample carries about 400,000 distinct CDR3 sequences, under 6.5% recorded once. Germline V gene sequence: CDR1 ENHRY, CDR2 SYGVKD. The V gene lost 2 bases and the J gene lost 6 bases, with 9 bases spanning the gap. The CDR3 is 13 amino acids. This sample's time point: patch test 2, 6 weeks after DPC sensitization. Treatment here: therapeutic diphenylcyclopropenone sensitization with weekly scalp DPC. The donor pool consisted of alopecia patients aged 18 to 70 years, considered suitable for DPC. The material was whole blood, obtained in connection with sensitization to the hapten diphenylcyclopropenone (DPC). J is TRBJ2-3 and V is TRBV10-3, with D unresolved. The receptor was isolated from a young woman with alopecia areata. Some clones in this sample may be carry-over from other donors' samples. The CDR3 DNA follows: TGTGCCATCAGTGAGCCGATCGCCGATACGCAGTATTTT. This translates into CAISEPIADTQYF.